Listed below are T cell receptor beta chains from one sample, sequenced in a study of cytomegalovirus exposure and HLA in healthy donors. The repertoire was sequenced with immunoSEQ multiplex PCR; TCRdb's copy has only in-frame clones and lacks some. The sample records 130,000 to 150,000 clones, around three fifths being singletons. Sequenced input: PBMCs. These receptors were taken from a woman aged 25-40 years in good health and CMV-seropositive. Both conserved end residues are part of each CDR3. D genes are given only for firm matches. Size tells how often a clone was seen (once, few, many) or the class of an expanded clone, and some rows leave it out.

CASSLGGTKDGYTF	TGTGCCAGCTCACTCGGCGGGACCAAGGACGGCTACACCTTC	TRBV18	TRBJ1-2	.	.
CASSLGLQGGEKLFF	TGTGCCAGCAGCTTAGGCCTACAGGGCGGTGAAAAACTGTTTTTT	TRBV13	TRBJ1-4	.	few
CASSQDGQGGQPQHF	TGTGCCAGCAGCCAGGACGGACAGGGAGGCCAGCCCCAGCATTTT	TRBV4-2	TRBJ1-5	TRBD1	.
CASSIGGLLNTEAFF	TGTGCCAGTAGTATAGGGGGCTTGTTGAACACTGAAGCTTTCTTT	TRBV19	TRBJ1-1	.	.
CASSYSAGGPDTQYF	TGTGCCAGCAGTTACTCAGCGGGAGGGCCAGATACGCAGTATTTT	TRBV6-5	TRBJ2-3	TRBD2	.
CSARLVHEQYF	TGCAGTGCTCGACTAGTTCACGAGCAGTACTTC	TRBV20-1	TRBJ2-7	.	.
CASSSPGNTEAFF	TGTGCCAGCAGTTCCCCCGGGAACACTGAAGCTTTCTTT	TRBV6-5	TRBJ1-1	.	few
CASSYSITGNPYEQYF	TGTGCCAGCAGTTACTCTATAACAGGGAATCCCTACGAGCAGTACTTC	TRBV6-5	TRBJ2-7	.	.
CAWSLRSTDTQYF	TGTGCCTGGAGTCTCCGGAGCACAGATACGCAGTATTTT	TRBV30	TRBJ2-3	.	.
CASSGKTPTPGQPQHF	TGTGCCAGCAGTGGGAAAACTCCAACTCCCGGGCAGCCCCAGCATTTT	TRBV6-1	TRBJ1-5	.	.
CASSLPVSDGYTF	TGTGCCAGCAGCTTGCCCGTTTCTGATGGCTACACCTTC	TRBV5-4	TRBJ1-2	.	.
CASSLSVQGGTEAFF	TGTGCCAGCAGCTTAAGTGTTCAGGGAGGGACTGAAGCTTTCTTT	TRBV7-6	TRBJ1-1	.	.
CASKSGYNSYEQYF	TGTGCCAGCAAATCGGGTTACAACTCCTACGAGCAGTACTTC	TRBV27	TRBJ2-7	.	.
CASSTPGTGAYSNQPQHF	TGTGCCAGCAGTACGCCCGGGACAGGAGCTTATAGCAATCAGCCCCAGCATTTT	TRBV28	TRBJ1-5	TRBD1	once
CASSTGTAARTQYF	TGCGCCAGCAGTACCGGGACAGCTGCCCGGACCCAGTACTTC	TRBV5-1	TRBJ2-5	TRBD1	few